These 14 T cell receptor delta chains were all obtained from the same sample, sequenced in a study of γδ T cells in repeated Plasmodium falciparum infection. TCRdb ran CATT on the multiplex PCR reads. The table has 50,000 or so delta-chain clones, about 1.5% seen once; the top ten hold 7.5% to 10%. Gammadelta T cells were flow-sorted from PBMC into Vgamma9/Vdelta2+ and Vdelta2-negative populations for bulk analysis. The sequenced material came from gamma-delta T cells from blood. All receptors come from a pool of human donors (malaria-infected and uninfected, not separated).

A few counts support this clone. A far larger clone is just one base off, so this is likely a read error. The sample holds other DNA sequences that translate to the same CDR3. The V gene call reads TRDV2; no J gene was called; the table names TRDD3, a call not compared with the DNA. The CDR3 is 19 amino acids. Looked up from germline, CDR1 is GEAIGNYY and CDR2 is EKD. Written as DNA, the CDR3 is TGTGCCTGTGACACACTTGATCTGGGGGATACGGCCAAGAACGATAAGCTCATCTTT. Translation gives CACDTLDLGDTAKNDKLIF.

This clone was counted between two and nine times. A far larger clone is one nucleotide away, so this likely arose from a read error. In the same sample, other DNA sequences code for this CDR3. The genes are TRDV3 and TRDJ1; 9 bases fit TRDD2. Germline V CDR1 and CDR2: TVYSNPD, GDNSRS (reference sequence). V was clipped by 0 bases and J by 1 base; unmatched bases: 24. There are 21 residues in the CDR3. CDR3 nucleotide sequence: TGTGCCTTTAGTGAGCCTTCCTACTTGCTAGGGGACCCTCCTATCACCGATAAACTCATCTTT. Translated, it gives CAFSEPSYLLGDPPITDKLIF.

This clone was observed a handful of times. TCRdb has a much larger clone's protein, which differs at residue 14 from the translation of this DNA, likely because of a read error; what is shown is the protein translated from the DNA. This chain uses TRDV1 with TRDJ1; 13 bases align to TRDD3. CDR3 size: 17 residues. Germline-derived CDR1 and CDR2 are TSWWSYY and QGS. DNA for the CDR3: TGTGCTCTTGGGGAACGAATACTGGGGGATACGCGCGATAACCTCATCTTT. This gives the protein CALGERILGDTRDNLIF.

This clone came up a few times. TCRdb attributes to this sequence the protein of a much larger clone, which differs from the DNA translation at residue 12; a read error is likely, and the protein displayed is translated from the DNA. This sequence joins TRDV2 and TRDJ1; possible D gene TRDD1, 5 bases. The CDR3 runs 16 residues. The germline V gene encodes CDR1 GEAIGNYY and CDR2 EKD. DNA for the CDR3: TGTGCCTGTGACCCGGCCCCCTTTAAATACACCCATAAACTCATCTTC. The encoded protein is CACDPAPFKYTHKLIF.

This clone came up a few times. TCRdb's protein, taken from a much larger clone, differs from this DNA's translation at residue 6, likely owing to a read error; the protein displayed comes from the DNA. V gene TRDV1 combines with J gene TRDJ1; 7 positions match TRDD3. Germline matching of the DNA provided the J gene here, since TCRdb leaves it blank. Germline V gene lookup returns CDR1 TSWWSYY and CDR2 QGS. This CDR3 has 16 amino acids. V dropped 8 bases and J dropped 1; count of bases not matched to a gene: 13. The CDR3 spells CALRKRGIYGTDKLIF. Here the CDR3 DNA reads TGTGCTCTTAGGAAACGGGGGATTTATGGCACCGATAAACTCATCTTT.

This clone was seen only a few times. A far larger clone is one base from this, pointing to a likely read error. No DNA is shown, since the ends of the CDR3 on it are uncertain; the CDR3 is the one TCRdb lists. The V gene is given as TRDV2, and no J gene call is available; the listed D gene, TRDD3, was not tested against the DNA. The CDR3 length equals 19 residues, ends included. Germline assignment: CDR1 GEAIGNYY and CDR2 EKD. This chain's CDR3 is CACDTVWLGDTSLTAQLFF.

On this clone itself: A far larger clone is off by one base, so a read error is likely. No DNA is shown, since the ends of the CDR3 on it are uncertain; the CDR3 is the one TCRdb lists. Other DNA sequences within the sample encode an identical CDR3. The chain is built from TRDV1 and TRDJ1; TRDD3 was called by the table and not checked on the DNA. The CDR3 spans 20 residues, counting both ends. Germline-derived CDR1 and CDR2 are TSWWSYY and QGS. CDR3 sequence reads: CALGELSTLYPCSTSTKLIF.

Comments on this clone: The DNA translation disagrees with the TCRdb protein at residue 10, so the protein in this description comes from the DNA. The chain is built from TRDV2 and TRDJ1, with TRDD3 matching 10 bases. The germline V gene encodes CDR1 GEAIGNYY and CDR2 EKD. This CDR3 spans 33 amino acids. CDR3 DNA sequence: TGCTCCGTGAAAGGAGAAGCGATCGGTAGCTACTATATCAACTGGTACAGGAAGACCCAAGTGGGGGATACTCGAGCCTATACCGATAAACTCATCTTT. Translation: CSVKGEAIGSYYINWYRKTQVGDTRAYTDKLIF.

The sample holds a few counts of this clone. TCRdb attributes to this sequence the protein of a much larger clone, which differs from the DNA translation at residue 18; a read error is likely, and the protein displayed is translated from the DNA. The CDR3 coding sequence is TGTGCTCTTGGGGAACTTTTTCTACCGAACTCCGATCGTGCGGACACCGATGAACTCATCTTT. Its protein product is CALGELFLPNSDRADTDELIF. V usage is TRDV1 and J usage is TRDJ1, with D hard to call. Because TCRdb records no J gene, it was assigned here through a match of the DNA to germline. Germline V gene lookup returns CDR1 TSWWSYY and CDR2 QGS. The CDR3 sequence is 21 residues long.

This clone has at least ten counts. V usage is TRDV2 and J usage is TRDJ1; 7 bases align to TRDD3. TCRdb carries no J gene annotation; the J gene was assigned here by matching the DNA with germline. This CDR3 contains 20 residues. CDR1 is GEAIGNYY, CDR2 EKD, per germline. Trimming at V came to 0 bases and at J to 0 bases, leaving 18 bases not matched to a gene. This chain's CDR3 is CACDTVSNTGDLRYTDKLIF. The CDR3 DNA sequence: TGTGCCTGTGACACCGTTAGCAATACTGGGGACCTGCGGTACACCGATAAACTCATCTTT.

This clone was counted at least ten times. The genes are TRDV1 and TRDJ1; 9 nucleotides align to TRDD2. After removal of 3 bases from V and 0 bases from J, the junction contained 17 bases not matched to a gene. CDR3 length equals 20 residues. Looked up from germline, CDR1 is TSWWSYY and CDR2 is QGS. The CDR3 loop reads CALGDPCAFLHSAYTDKLIF. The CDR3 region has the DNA TGTGCTCTTGGGGATCCTTGCGCCTTCCTACATAGCGCGTACACCGATAAACTCATCTTT.

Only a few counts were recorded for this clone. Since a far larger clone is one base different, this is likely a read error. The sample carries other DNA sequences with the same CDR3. In DNA, the CDR3 is TGTGCTCTCGGGGAACGGCCTGGGTCGGCCCACCATGTAACCGATAAACTCATCTTT. Translation gives CALGERPGSAHHVTDKLIF. V gene TRDV1 combines with J gene TRDJ1, with D possibly matching TRDD3 (5 bases). No J gene was available from TCRdb, and it was assigned here by a germline match of the DNA. This CDR3 is built from 19 residues. Germline CDR1 is TSWWSYY and CDR2 is QGS.

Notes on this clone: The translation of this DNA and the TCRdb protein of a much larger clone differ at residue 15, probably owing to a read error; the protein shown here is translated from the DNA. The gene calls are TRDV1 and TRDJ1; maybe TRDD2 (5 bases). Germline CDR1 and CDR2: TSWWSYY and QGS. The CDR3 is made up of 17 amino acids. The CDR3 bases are TGTGCTCTTGGGGAAGGTTTCCTCCAGACCTACACCGATAAACCCATCTTT. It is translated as CALGEGFLQTYTDKPIF.

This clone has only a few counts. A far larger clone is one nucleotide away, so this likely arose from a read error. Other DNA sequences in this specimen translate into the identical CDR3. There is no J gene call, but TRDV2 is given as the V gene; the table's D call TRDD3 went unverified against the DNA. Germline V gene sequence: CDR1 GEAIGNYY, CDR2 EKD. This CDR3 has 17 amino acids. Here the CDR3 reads CACVGIALGDYTDKLIF. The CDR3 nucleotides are TGTGCCTGTGTAGGGATCGCTCTGGGGGACTACACCGATAAGCTCATCTTT.